A single T cell receptor beta chain is shown here with its context. This CDR3 is built from 15 residues. V lost 4 bases and J lost 1; bases outside the gene matches: 4. The germline CDR1 and CDR2 sequences are KGHSH and LQKENI. Profiling relied on immunoSEQ multiplex PCR, and the TCRdb table lists in-frame clones only, not all of them. This table has 2,500 to 3,500 clones, approximately 84% appearing once. The sample is drawn from a study of radiotherapy plus CTLA-4 blockade in lung cancer. The sequence came from a human donor with non-small cell lung cancer that progressed on radiotherapy plus ipilimumab. The V call is TRBV18, the J call TRBJ2-5, with TRBD2 matching over 9 bases. The material was tumor tissue, obtained from a patient treated with radiotherapy plus ipilimumab. The CDR3 coding sequence is TGTGCCAGCTCACTACGCGGGGGGGTCCAAGAGACCCAGTACTTC. Protein product: CASSLRGGVQETQYF.